This T cell receptor beta chain was identified in a study of shared clonotypes between healthy human individuals. Notes on the study in general: Several donors held around 5% of naive CD4 clonotypes in common.

As regards this clone: Its target is unknown.

V gave up 5 bases and J gave up 4 bases, with 11 bases separating them. The CDR3 extends over 13 amino acids. Germline V lookup: CDR1 SGHVS, CDR2 FQNEAQ. Assay: immunoSEQ multiplex PCR; the TCRdb copy retains only in-frame clones and omits some. There are 1.5 million to 1.9 million clones in the sample; approximately 98% occur only once, and roughly 0.42% lies in the top ten. This receptor was taken from a man aged 30 to 39 in good health. J is TRBJ1-2 and V is TRBV7-8; D is perhaps TRBD1 (5 bases). Sample: naive CD4+ T cells sorted from blood. This sample's subset: CD45RA+ positively selected. The CDR3 DNA follows: TGTGCCAGCAGCCTACAGGACTCCTATGGCTACACCTTC. It is translated as CASSLQDSYGYTF.